This TCR beta chain derives from a study of blood T cell repertoires in COVID-19. Whole-study context: COVID-19 samples from acute and convalescent phases originated in the United States, Italy and Spain. PBMCs, B-cell-depleted T cells, or T cells were the source of the cDNA or gDNA that made up the material.

As processed by the authors: Estimated nucleated cell counts came from reference gene primer amplification. Data came from immunoSEQ multiplex PCR; TCRdb stores just in-frame clones and leaves some out. V, J and clone size are taken as reported in that table, and D and trimming were inferred from the DNA itself. The sample yields hundreds of thousands of clones, approximately 78% seen once. The CDR3 is made up of 18 amino acids. V was pared by 3 bases and J by 4 bases, with 6 bases of the junction left unmatched. Germline V lookup: CDR1 KGHSH, CDR2 LQKENI. Sample: peripheral blood. V gene TRBV18 combines with J gene TRBJ2-1; 16 bases are a match to TRBD2. The TCR sequence derives from a woman aged 55 to 70 with active or convalescent COVID-19. The CDR3 coding sequence is TGTGCCAGCTCACCTCCGGGACTAGCGGGGGGGATTTACAATGAGCAGTTCTTC. Protein product: CASSPPGLAGGIYNEQFF. Full variable domain (rest looked up from reference TRBV18 and TRBJ2-1): NAGVMQNPRHLVRRRGQEARLRCSPMKGHSHVYWYRQLPEEGLKFMVYLQKENIIDESGMPKERFSAEFPKEGPSILRIQQVVRGDSAAYFCASSPPGLAGGIYNEQFFGPGTRLTVL.